This entry is about one T cell receptor (beta chain). These data belong to a study of blood T cell repertoires in COVID-19. In the study overall: Sites in the United States, Italy and Spain provided acute and convalescent COVID-19 samples. PBMCs, B-cell-depleted T cells, or T cells were the source of the cDNA or gDNA that made up the material.

In the source study's methods: Estimates of nucleated cell counts were drawn from the amplification of reference gene primers. Method: immunoSEQ multiplex PCR; TCRdb's copy keeps in-frame clones and lacks some. The V and J calls and the clone size are those of that table, but D and trimming were determined from the DNA. The sample includes some 170,000 clones, roughly 80% seen only once; the top ten take roughly a fifth. Unmatched junction bases numbered 6, after V lost 5 bases and J lost 2 bases. From germline, CDR1 is SGHTA and CDR2 FQGNSA. The CDR3 length is 14 residues. The chain joins TRBV7-2 to TRBJ2-7, with 7 positions matching TRBD2. This TCR came from a woman aged 80 or older with acute or convalescent COVID-19. Input material: peripheral blood. The CDR3 DNA follows: TGTGCCAGCAGCCCGGGGAGGGGCACCTACGAGCAGTACTTC. Amino acid sequence: CASSPGRGTYEQYF. Variable domain in full (rest from reference TRBV7-2 and TRBJ2-7): GAGVSQSPSNKVTEKGKDVELRCDPISGHTALYWYRQSLGQGLEFLIYFQGNSAPDKSGLPSDRFSAERTGGSVSTLTIQRTQQEDSAVYLCASSPGRGTYEQYFGPGTRLTVT.